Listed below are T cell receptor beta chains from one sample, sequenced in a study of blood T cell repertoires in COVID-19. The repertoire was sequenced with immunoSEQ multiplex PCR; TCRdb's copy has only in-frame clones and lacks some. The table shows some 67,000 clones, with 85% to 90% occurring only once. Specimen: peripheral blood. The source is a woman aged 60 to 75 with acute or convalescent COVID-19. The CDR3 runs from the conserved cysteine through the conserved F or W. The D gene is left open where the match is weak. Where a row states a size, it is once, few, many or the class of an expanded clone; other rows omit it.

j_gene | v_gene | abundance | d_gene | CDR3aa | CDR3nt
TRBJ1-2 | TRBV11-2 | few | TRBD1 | CASSPGSRTGGSGYTF | TGTGCCAGCAGCCCCGGGAGTCGAACAGGGGGCAGTGGCTACACCTTC
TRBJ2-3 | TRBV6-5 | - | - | CASMTGGTDTQYF | TGTGCCAGCATGACGGGGGGCACAGATACGCAGTATTTT
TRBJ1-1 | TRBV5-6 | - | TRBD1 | CASTFTQGANTEAFF | TGTGCCAGCACCTTTACCCAGGGGGCGAACACTGAAGCTTTCTTT
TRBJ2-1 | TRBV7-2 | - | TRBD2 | CASSGAGALNEQFF | TGTGCCAGCAGCGGGGCGGGAGCACTGAATGAGCAGTTCTTC
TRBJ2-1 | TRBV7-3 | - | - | CASSLTRREHNEQFF | TGTGCCAGCAGCTTAACCAGACGGGAACATAATGAGCAGTTCTTC
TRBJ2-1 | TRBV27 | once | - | CASSLSIRNEQFF | TGTGCCAGCAGTTTATCGATCAGGAATGAGCAGTTCTTC
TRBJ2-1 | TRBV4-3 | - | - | CASSQDLGSSYNEQFF | TGCGCCAGCAGCCAAGATTTGGGGAGCTCCTACAATGAGCAGTTCTTC
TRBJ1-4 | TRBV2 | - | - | CASSKQGVGEKLFF | TGTGCCAGCAGCAAACAGGGTGTGGGTGAAAAACTGTTTTTT
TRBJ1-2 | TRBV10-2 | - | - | CASSRGARGYGYTF | TGCGCCAGCAGTCGCGGGGCCCGGGGCTATGGCTACACCTTC
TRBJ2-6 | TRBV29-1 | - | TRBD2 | CSVAGGYGANVLTF | TGCAGCGTTGCGGGGGGTTACGGGGCCAACGTCCTGACTTTC
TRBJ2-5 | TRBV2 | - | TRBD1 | CASSEVDRGPQETQYF | TGTGCCAGCAGTGAGGTGGACAGGGGCCCCCAAGAGACCCAGTACTTC
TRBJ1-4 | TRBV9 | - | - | CASTTGSGLGEKLFF | TGTGCCAGCACTACTGGGAGTGGCTTGGGAGAAAAACTGTTTTTT
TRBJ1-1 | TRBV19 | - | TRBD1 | CATRRTGDEAFF | TGTGCCACCAGAAGAACAGGGGATGAAGCTTTCTTT
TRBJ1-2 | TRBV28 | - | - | CASSYHAGDYGYTF | TGTGCCAGCAGTTACCACGCCGGGGACTATGGCTACACCTTC
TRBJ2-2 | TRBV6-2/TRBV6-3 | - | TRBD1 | CASSYRGQGATGELFF | TGTGCCAGCAGTTATAGGGGACAGGGGGCGACCGGGGAGCTGTTTTTT
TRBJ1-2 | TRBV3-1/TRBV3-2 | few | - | CASSQEALYGYTF | TGTGCCAGCAGCCAAGAGGCTTTATATGGCTACACCTTC
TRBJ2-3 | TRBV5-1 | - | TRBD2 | CASRGLAGFTDTQYF | TGCGCCAGCAGGGGACTAGCGGGATTCACAGATACGCAGTATTTT
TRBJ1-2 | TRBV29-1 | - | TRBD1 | CSVETGRGYTF | TGCAGCGTTGAGACAGGGCGAGGCTACACCTTC
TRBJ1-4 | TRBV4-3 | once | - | CASSQDLWDTVNEKLFF | TGCGCCAGCAGCCAAGATTTATGGGACACGGTTAATGAAAAACTGTTTTTT
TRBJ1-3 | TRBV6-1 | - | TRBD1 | CASSEPPQGEYF | TGTGCCAGCAGTGAACCCCCACAGGGGGAATATTTT
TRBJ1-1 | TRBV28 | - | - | CASSLSLVEAFF | TGTGCCAGCAGTCTATCTCTAGTCGAAGCTTTCTTT
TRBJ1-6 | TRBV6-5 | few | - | CASSYSNGGNSPLHF | TGTGCCAGCAGTTACTCGAACGGAGGGAATTCACCCCTCCACTTT
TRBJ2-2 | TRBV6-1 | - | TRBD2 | CASSEARTSGEANTGELFF | TGTGCCAGCAGTGAAGCCAGGACTAGCGGGGAGGCGAACACCGGGGAGCTGTTTTTT
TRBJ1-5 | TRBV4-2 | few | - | CASSQGLGGNQPQHF | TGTGCCAGCAGCCAAGGGCTCGGGGGCAATCAGCCCCAGCATTTT
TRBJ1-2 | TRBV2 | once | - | CASSERGFDYGYTF | TGTGCCAGCAGTGAAAGGGGGTTTGACTATGGCTACACCTTC
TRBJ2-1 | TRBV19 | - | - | CASRRPGSINYNEQFF | TGTGCCAGTAGACGCCCTGGGAGCATCAACTACAATGAGCAGTTCTTC
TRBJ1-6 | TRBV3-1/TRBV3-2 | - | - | CASSQTKTPLHF | TGTGCCAGCAGCCAAACAAAAACACCCCTCCACTTT
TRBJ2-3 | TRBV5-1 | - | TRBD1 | CASSYWTGADTQYF | TGCGCCAGCAGCTACTGGACAGGGGCAGATACGCAGTATTTT
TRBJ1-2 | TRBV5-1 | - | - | CASSPGTNYGYTF | TGCGCCAGCAGTCCAGGGACTAACTATGGCTACACCTTC
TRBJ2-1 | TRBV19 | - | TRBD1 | CASSIGFGTESSQFYNEQFF | TGTGCCAGTAGTATAGGGTTTGGGACAGAATCATCACAATTCTACAATGAGCAGTTCTTC
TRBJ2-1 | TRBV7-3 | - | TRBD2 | CASSLWASGGYNEQFF | TGTGCCAGCAGCTTATGGGCTAGCGGAGGTTACAATGAGCAGTTCTTC
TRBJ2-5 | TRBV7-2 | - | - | CASSLTGGETQYF | TGTGCCAGCAGCTTAACCGGGGGAGAGACCCAGTACTTC
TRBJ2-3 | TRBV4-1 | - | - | CASSPPTGNFGTDTQYF | TGCGCCAGCAGCCCACCAACAGGGAATTTTGGGACAGATACGCAGTATTTT
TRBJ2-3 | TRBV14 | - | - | CASNPRSTDTQYF | TGTGCCAGCAACCCGAGGAGCACAGATACGCAGTATTTT
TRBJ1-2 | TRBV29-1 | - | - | CSVEAVREGYGYTF | TGCAGCGTTGAGGCAGTCAGGGAGGGCTATGGCTACACCTTC
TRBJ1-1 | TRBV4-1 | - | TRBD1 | CASSQGWDREVSTEAFF | TGCGCCAGCAGCCAAGGGTGGGACAGGGAAGTCAGCACTGAAGCTTTCTTT
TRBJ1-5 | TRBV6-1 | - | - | CASSEVISGVGQPQHF | TGTGCCAGCAGTGAAGTCATCTCAGGGGTCGGACAGCCCCAGCATTTT
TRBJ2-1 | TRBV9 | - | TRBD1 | CASSTGQGYNEQFF | TGTGCCAGCAGCACCGGACAGGGTTACAATGAGCAGTTCTTC
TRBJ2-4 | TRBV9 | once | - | CASSAHGTEKNIQYF | TGTGCCAGCAGCGCCCACGGGACTGAAAAAAACATTCAGTACTTC
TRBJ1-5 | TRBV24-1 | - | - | CATSDPSVAKGRGSRNQPQHF | TGTGCCACCAGTGATCCAAGTGTAGCCAAAGGGAGGGGTTCAAGAAACCAGCCCCAGCATTTT